The sequence of this T cell receptor (beta chain) was determined in a study of identical twins. TCRdb fed the 5' RACE reads into MiXCR, producing one record per CDR3 protein. The sample has about 200,000 distinct CDR3 sequences; around a sixth are singletons. The same sample was also studied in work on T cells expressing NK-cell markers. Per that study: Researchers report these clonotypes also headed the CD3+CD56-NKG2C+ fraction in a few donors.

Sequencing input: CD8+ T cells sorted from blood. This TCR was recovered from a woman in her late teens or twenties in good health.

The CDR3 loop reads CASSGDRAGELFF. Here the CDR3 DNA reads TGTGCCAGCAGCGGAGACAGGGCCGGGGAGCTGTTTTTT. The chain has TRBV11-2 and TRBJ2-2, with 7 bases identical to TRBD1. CDR1 is SGHAT and CDR2 is FQNNGV in the germline V gene. V was pared by 5 bases and J by 6 bases, with 3 bases of the junction left unmatched. The CDR3 consists of 13 residues.